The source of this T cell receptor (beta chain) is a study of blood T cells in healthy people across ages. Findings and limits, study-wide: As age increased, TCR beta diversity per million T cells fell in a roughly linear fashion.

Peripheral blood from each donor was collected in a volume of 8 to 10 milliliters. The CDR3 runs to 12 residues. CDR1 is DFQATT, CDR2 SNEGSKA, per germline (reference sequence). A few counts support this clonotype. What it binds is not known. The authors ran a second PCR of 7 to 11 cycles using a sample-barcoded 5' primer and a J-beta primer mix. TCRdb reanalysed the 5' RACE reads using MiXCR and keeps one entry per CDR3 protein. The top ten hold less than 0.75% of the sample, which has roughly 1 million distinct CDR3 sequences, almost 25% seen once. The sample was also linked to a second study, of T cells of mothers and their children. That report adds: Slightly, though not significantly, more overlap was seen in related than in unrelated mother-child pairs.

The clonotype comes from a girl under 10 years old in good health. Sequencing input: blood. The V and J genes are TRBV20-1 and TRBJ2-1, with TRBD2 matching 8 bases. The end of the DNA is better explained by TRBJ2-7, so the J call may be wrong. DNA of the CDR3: TGCAGTGCTAGGGGACTAGAGCCCGAGCAGTACTTC. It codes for CSARGLEPEQYF.